Listed here are 13 T cell receptor beta chains from one sample, sequenced in a study of blood T cell repertoires in COVID-19. Profiling relied on immunoSEQ multiplex PCR, and the TCRdb table lists in-frame clones only, not all of them. The sample has tens of thousands of clones, over 85% seen once; the top ten hold about 0.4%. The material sequenced was peripheral blood. These receptor sequences come from a man aged 45 to 65 with COVID-19, enrolled during active disease.

The chain has TRBV5-1 and TRBJ1-2; 7 bases fit TRBD1. There are 12 residues in the CDR3. The junction had 4 bases not matched to a gene; V was cut back by 4 bases and J by 7 bases. The germline V gene has CDR1 SGHRS and CDR2 YFSETQ. CDR3 in amino acids: CASSRTGSGYTF. The CDR3 DNA sequence: TGCGCCAGCAGCAGGACAGGCTCTGGCTACACCTTC.

This clone showed up just a few times. The CDR3 DNA reads TGTGCCAGCAGTCGTAGGACTAGCGGGTTTAGCACAGATACGCAGTATTTT. It translates to CASSRRTSGFSTDTQYF. V is TRBV6-6 and J is TRBJ2-3; 11 bases are a match to TRBD2. This CDR3 has 17 residues. From germline, CDR1 is MNHNY and CDR2 SVGAGI (reference sequence). V shed 5 bases and J 0 bases; nucleotides not matched to a gene: 7.

This sequence joins TRBV5-1 and TRBJ2-2; TRBD1 matches at 9 bases. J gave up 5 bases and V 4 bases, and 12 bases lay outside the gene matches. CDR1 is SGHRS, CDR2 YFSETQ, per germline. The CDR3 length is 17 residues. CDR3 nucleotides: TGCGCCAGCAGCGTTCGTACAGGGGGCAGGAATACCGGGGAGCTGTTTTTT. Protein sequence: CASSVRTGGRNTGELFF.

The gene calls are TRBV19 and TRBJ2-2; no reliable D call. CDR3 size: 16 residues. Germline V CDR1 and CDR2: LNHDA, SQIVND (reference sequence). V dropped 2 bases and J dropped 6 bases, with 16 bases sitting between them. The DNA of the CDR3 is TGTGCCAGTAGTATATTCGGTCCTCCAGGCGCCGGGGAGCTGTTTTTT. This encodes CASSIFGPPGAGELFF. Full variable domain (rest looked up from reference TRBV19 and TRBJ2-2): DGGITQSPKYLFRKEGQNVTLSCEQNLNHDAMYWYRQDPGQGLRLIYYSQIVNDFQKGDIAEGYSVSREKKESFPLTVTSAQKNPTAFYLCASSIFGPPGAGELFFGEGSRLTVL.

V is TRBV5-1 and J is TRBJ1-2; TRBD1 agrees at 7 bases. The length of the CDR3 is 16 residues. CDR1 and CDR2 from the germline V gene are SGHRS and YFSETQ. Unmatched junction bases numbered 5, after V lost 0 bases and J lost 0 bases. The CDR3 loop reads CASSLGFDRANYGYTF. CDR3 DNA sequence: TGCGCCAGCAGCTTGGGTTTCGACAGGGCTAACTATGGCTACACCTTC. Combining the CDR3 with reference TRBV5-1 and TRBJ1-2 gives the whole variable domain KAGVTQTPRYLIKTRGQQVTLSCSPISGHRSVSWYQQTPGQGLQFLFEYFSETQRNKGNFPGRFSGRQFSNSRSEMNVSTLELGDSALYLCASSLGFDRANYGYTFGSGTRLTVV.

This sequence joins TRBV24-1 and TRBJ1-4; no clear D gene. The CDR3 covers 15 residues. CDR1 and CDR2 from the germline V gene are KGHDR and SFDVKD. With 12 bases removed from V and 5 bases from J, the gap between germline ends came to 21 bases. The CDR3 sequence is CAPRLLDPRNEKLFF. CDR3 sequence (DNA): TGTGCCCCCCGTCTGTTGGATCCGAGGAATGAAAAACTGTTTTTT.

The genes are TRBV18 and TRBJ2-7; TRBD2 aligns across 8 bases. The CDR3 extends over 17 amino acids. CDR1 and CDR2 (germline): KGHSH, LQKENI. The trim removed 2 bases at V and 0 bases at J, leaving 9 bases unmatched. CDR3 amino acids: CASSPVASGYSSYEQYF. The CDR3 DNA reads as TGTGCCAGCTCACCAGTGGCTAGCGGGTATAGCTCCTACGAGCAGTACTTC.

The rearrangement links TRBV6-5 to TRBJ1-1; D is undetermined. The V gene lost 10 bases and the J gene lost 3 bases, with 15 bases spanning the gap. CDR1 is MNHEY and CDR2 is SVGAGI in the germline V gene. CDR3 length: 13 residues. CDR3 residues: CATSWAKDTEAFF. The CDR3 DNA reads TGTGCCACCTCCTGGGCCAAGGACACTGAAGCTTTCTTT.

The V call is TRBV2, the J call TRBJ1-5; 12 bases fit TRBD1. The CDR3 is 14 residues long. The J segment lost 6 bases and the V segment lost 8 bases, leaving 5 bases of the junction unmatched. Germline lookup yields CDR1 SNHLY and CDR2 FYNNEI. CDR3 nucleotide sequence: TGTGCCAGCTCCGGGACAGGGGGCAGTCAGCCCCAGCATTTT. This encodes CASSGTGGSQPQHF.

This clone was counted between two and nine times. This chain links TRBV12-3 or TRBV12-4 with TRBJ1-5; no clear D gene. The CDR3 runs to 13 residues. Trimming took off 3 bases at V and 4 bases at J, with 7 bases between the two ends. As DNA, the CDR3 is TGTGCCAGCAGTTTCACAATGAATCAGCCCCAGCATTTT. This encodes CASSFTMNQPQHF.

The V call is TRBV9, the J call TRBJ1-1; maybe TRBD1 (5 bases). Trimming cost V 4 bases and J 7 bases, with 17 bases left between them. CDR1 is SGDLS and CDR2 is YYNGEE in the germline V gene. CDR3 length: 14 amino acids. CDR3 coding DNA: TGTGCCAGCAGCCCCGCTTGGGGCAGCCGTGAAGCTTTCTTT. As protein: CASSPAWGSREAFF.

The chain links TRBV28 to TRBJ2-2; perhaps TRBD2 as D (6 bases). Germline-derived CDR1 and CDR2 are MDHEN and SYDVKM. This CDR3 has 15 amino acids. The ends were cut back, 3 bases at V and 5 bases at J, with 13 bases in the middle. The CDR3 nucleotides read TGTGCCAGCAGTTTTTCAGCGGGTGGAACCGGGGAGCTGTTTTTT. It yields the protein CASSFSAGGTGELFF.

This clone was observed a single time. This rearrangement joins TRBV2 to TRBJ2-3; 9 bases are a match to TRBD2. Per the germline V gene, CDR1 is SNHLY and CDR2 is FYNNEI. The V and J ends lost 6 bases and 1 base, in that order; junction bases with no gene match: 11. There are 17 residues in the CDR3. DNA for the CDR3: TGTGCCAGCAGCGGGCTCTGGCGGGAGGGAGGCACAGATACGCAGTATTTT. Translation: CASSGLWREGGTDTQYF.